This T cell receptor (beta chain) was captured by sequencing in a study of blood T cell repertoires in COVID-19. Overall study context: From the United States, Italy and Spain came samples of acute and convalescent COVID-19.

Libraries were prepared by immunoSEQ multiplex PCR; TCRdb keeps only in-frame clonotypes and omits some of them. The repertoire holds around 140,000 clones, with 76% as singletons. Germline loops: CDR1 SGHTA, CDR2 FQGNSA. Trimming pared 0 bases from V and 2 bases from J, leaving 7 bases between. The CDR3 consists of 14 residues. Sequenced material: peripheral blood. The chain employs TRBV7-2 and TRBJ1-2, with D hard to call. This TCR came from a woman over 75 with active or convalescent COVID-19. The CDR3: CASSLAPGNYGYTF. CDR3 DNA: TGTGCCAGCAGCTTAGCCCCGGGAAACTATGGCTACACCTTC.